Listed below are T cell receptor beta chains from one sample, sequenced in a study of OX40 agonist ivuxolimab in advanced cancers. Clones were read by immunoSEQ multiplex PCR, and TCRdb kept only the in-frame ones, dropping some. The table shows tens of thousands of clones, with about 81% occurring only once. This material consisted of CD4+ or CD8+ T cells sorted from blood, taken in a trial of the OX40 agonist ivuxolimab. These receptors were collected from an adult with an advanced solid tumor such as melanoma, head and neck, liver or kidney cancer. Each CDR3 is given with its conserved first and last residue. A D gene is named only where the DNA matches it firmly. Rows give clone size only sometimes, using once, few, many, or a class for an expanded clone.

d_call,clone_size,j_call,v_call,cdr3_aa,cdr3_nt
-,-,TRBJ1-1,TRBV7-2,CASTSPGSRVAFF,TGTGCCAGCACCTCCCCGGGGAGCCGAGTGGCTTTCTTT
-,-,TRBJ2-7,TRBV7-2,CASSLESGTYEQYF,TGTGCCAGCAGCTTAGAATCAGGGACCTACGAGCAGTACTTC
-,-,TRBJ1-4,TRBV21-1,CASSILGHKSKGATNEKLFF,TGTGCCAGCAGCATCCTAGGACACAAAAGTAAGGGAGCAACTAATGAAAAACTGTTTTTT
TRBD2,once,TRBJ2-5,TRBV6-1,CASSAGLAGGLASETQYF,TGTGCCAGCAGTGCCGGACTAGCGGGGGGGCTTGCTAGTGAGACCCAGTACTTC
-,-,TRBJ1-1,TRBV18,CASSLDWGSFTEAFF,TGTGCCAGCTCACTAGACTGGGGGTCCTTCACTGAAGCTTTCTTT
TRBD2,once,TRBJ2-7,TRBV7-2,CASSSYSGAYEQYF,TGTGCCAGCAGCTCTTATAGCGGGGCCTACGAGCAGTACTTC
-,once,TRBJ2-1,TRBV6-5,CASSYSQGYNEQFF,TGTGCCAGCAGTTACTCGCAGGGGTACAATGAGCAGTTCTTC
-,-,TRBJ1-6,TRBV6-5,CASRGTGASPLHF,TGTGCCAGCCGGGGAACGGGTGCTTCACCCCTCCACTTT
TRBD2,-,TRBJ2-7,TRBV20-1,CSAGLADEQYF,TGCAGTGCTGGACTAGCGGACGAGCAGTACTTC
TRBD1,-,TRBJ2-7,TRBV7-3,CASSRDRAYEQYF,TGTGCCAGCAGCAGGGACAGAGCCTACGAGCAGTACTTC
-,-,TRBJ2-2,TRBV6-5,CASSYRHTGELFF,TGTGCCAGCAGTTACCGACATACCGGGGAGCTGTTTTTT
TRBD2,-,TRBJ2-3,TRBV2,CASSPSGSTDTQYF,TGTGCCAGCAGCCCTAGCGGCAGTACAGATACGCAGTATTTT
-,medium-sized,TRBJ2-7,TRBV2,CASSRGGIEPEQYF,TGTGCCAGCAGCAGAGGAGGGATAGAGCCCGAGCAGTACTTC
-,-,TRBJ2-7,TRBV5-3,CARSVGLPWHEQYF,TGTGCCAGAAGCGTGGGACTCCCTTGGCACGAGCAGTACTTC
TRBD2,-,TRBJ2-5,TRBV14,CASSQLTSGRQETQYF,TGTGCCAGCAGCCAGCTGACTAGCGGCCGGCAAGAGACCCAGTACTTC